The clone carrying this TCR beta chain has a handful of counts. Its antigen remains unidentified. Germline V gives CDR1 SGDLS, CDR2 YYNGEE. Trimming removed 0 bases at V and 1 base at J, with 12 bases between. The CDR3 has 16 amino acids. The sample comes from a study of blood T cells in healthy people across ages. Alongside a J-beta primer mix, a sample-barcoded 5' primer served in a second PCR lasting about 7 to 12 cycles. TCRdb re-derived calls from the 5' RACE reads in MiXCR, one entry per CDR3 protein. The table has 1.5 million to 2 million distinct CDR3 sequences, 49% seen once; the top ten hold approximately 2.1%. Study-level findings and limits: Because donor CMV status was unknown, expanded clonotype changes were possibly confounded. Because sorting was not performed, PBMCs prevented conclusive naive versus antigen-experienced comparison.

This TCR came from a woman aged 40-49 years in good health. Sequenced input: blood. The rearrangement joins TRBV9 to TRBJ2-3; D may be TRBD2 (5 bases). CDR3 sequence: CASSVGVGEGTDTQYF. The CDR3, as DNA: TGTGCCAGCAGCGTAGGTGTCGGGGAAGGCACAGATACGCAGTATTTT.